The 10 T cell receptor beta chains below were found in one sample sequenced in a study of identical twins. One entry per CDR3 protein, called by TCRdb with MiXCR from the 5' RACE reads. The table has about 390,000 distinct CDR3 sequences, 8.5% to 10% seen once. Sequencing used naive T cells sorted from blood. The source is a woman in her forties or fifties in good health.

The rearrangement uses TRBV12-3 or TRBV12-4 and TRBJ2-5; D is unclear. This CDR3 is 12 amino acids long. Trimming cost V 6 bases and J 5 bases, with 10 bases left between them. In DNA, the CDR3 is TGTGCCAGCAGACTCAGGCTGGAGACCCAGTACTTC. This codes for CASRLRLETQYF.

This clonotype was detected only a few times. The chain uses TRBV12-3 or TRBV12-4 and TRBJ1-1; unclear D gene. V lost 5 bases, J lost 4 bases, and 14 bases lay in between. The CDR3 contains 14 residues. CDR3 sequence: CASSKVVSGTEAFF. CDR3 sequence (DNA): TGTGCCAGCAGTAAAGTTGTAAGTGGCACTGAAGCTTTCTTT.

Many counts were recorded for this clonotype. The chain carries TRBV15 and TRBJ1-1; the D is unclear. The CDR3 runs to 16 residues. V was clipped by 1 base and J by 1 base, with 13 bases between them. The germline V gene encodes CDR1 LNHNV and CDR2 YYDKDF (reference sequence). The CDR3 nucleotides read TGTGCCACCAGCAGAGTGTTGAGGGCGGGGAACACTGAAGCTTTCTTT. Protein sequence: CATSRVLRAGNTEAFF.

This clonotype was counted ten times or more. This chain joins TRBV24-1 and TRBJ2-1; weak D call: TRBD1 (6 bases). Germline lookup yields CDR1 KGHDR and CDR2 SFDVKD. V lost 7 bases and J lost 6, with 9 bases in between. This CDR3 is 12 amino acids long. The CDR3 reads CATSIGGNEQFF. As DNA, the CDR3 is TGTGCCACCAGCATAGGGGGCAATGAGCAGTTCTTC.

V usage is TRBV3-1 and J usage is TRBJ2-7; 12 bases line up with TRBD2. Germline CDR1 reads LGHDT; CDR2 reads YNNKEL (reference sequence). Germline trimming cut 0 bases from V and 0 bases from J; bases unmatched to any gene: 9. This CDR3 is built from 19 residues. The CDR3 DNA reads as TGTGCCAGCAGCCAAGATCGATTCGGACTAGCGGGATCCTCCTACGAGCAGTACTTC. Protein sequence: CASSQDRFGLAGSSYEQYF.

The V and J genes are TRBV6-5 and TRBJ2-7, with 7 bases identical to TRBD1. This CDR3 spans 15 amino acids. Germline V CDR1 and CDR2: MNHEY, SVGAGI. Germline trimming cut 5 bases from V and 7 bases from J; bases unmatched to any gene: 14. The CDR3 DNA follows: TGTGCCAGCAGTCCGGGACAGCGGACTCCTAGAGAGCAGTACTTC. This encodes CASSPGQRTPREQYF.

This clonotype has more than one count but fewer than ten. The genes are TRBV11-3 and TRBJ2-1; 8 bases map to TRBD2. Trimming took 5 bases from V and 5 from J; bases not matched to a gene: 8. From germline, CDR1 is SGHNT and CDR2 YENEEA. The CDR3 loop spans 15 amino acids. CDR3 amino acids: CASSPRGGSDNEQFF. The DNA for the CDR3 is TGTGCCAGCAGCCCCCGGGGGGGCTCGGACAATGAGCAGTTCTTC.

The rearrangement joins TRBV6-6 to TRBJ2-2, with D unclear. Germline V gives CDR1 MNHNY, CDR2 SVGAGI (reference sequence). The V end lost 1 base, the J end lost 1 base, and 4 bases lay between the germline ends. The CDR3 extends over 14 amino acids. The CDR3 loop is CASSYFGNTGELFF. CDR3 nucleotide sequence: TGTGCCAGCAGTTACTTCGGGAACACCGGGGAGCTGTTTTTT.

This clonotype came up a few times. The gene calls are TRBV5-1 and TRBJ2-7, with 8 bases lining up with TRBD2. Looked up from germline, CDR1 is SGHRS and CDR2 is YFSETQ. The CDR3 totals 13 residues. The V and J ends lost 2 bases and 7 bases, in that order; junction bases with no gene match: 5. The CDR3 nucleotides read TGCGCCAGCAGCTTACAAGCGGGAGCAGAGCAGTACTTC. This encodes CASSLQAGAEQYF.

This clonotype was seen only a few times. CDR3 sequence reads: CSVARQGFTETQYF. As DNA, the CDR3 is TGCAGCGTTGCACGTCAGGGGTTTACGGAGACCCAGTACTTC. The chain uses TRBV29-1 and TRBJ2-5; D might be TRBD1 (6 bases). This CDR3 is built from 14 residues. Trimming took off 4 bases at V and 5 bases at J, with 17 bases between the two ends. CDR1 is SQVTM and CDR2 is ANQGSEA in the germline V gene.